This entry is about one T cell receptor (beta chain). Antigen: not known. The CDR3 length is 14 residues. Trimming shortened V by 0 bases and J by 7 bases, and 11 bases separated the two germline ends. Germline-derived CDR1 and CDR2 are MNHEY and SVGAGI. The data derive from a study of shared clonotypes between healthy human individuals. General study results and limits: Despite large depth, rarefaction showed incomplete sorted-subset sequencing. The naive CD4 repertoires of several donors were compared, and approximately 4.5% of clonotypes were shared. Among the subsets, naive ones generally showed larger estimated richness than memory ones. In contrast to clonotypes shared by all four donors, non-shared clonotypes had lower generation probabilities.

TCRdb's table, derived via immunoSEQ multiplex PCR, lists solely in-frame clones and lacks some. The repertoire includes some 2,500,000 clones, 80% to 95% of them detected once, and roughly 0.39% sits in the top ten. The receptor comes from a young man in good health. Some clones in this sample may be carry-over from other donors' samples. V is TRBV6-5 and J is TRBJ2-3; tentatively, D is TRBD2 (5 bases). Sequencing used naive CD4+ T cells from PBMCs. The subset here: CD45RA+ positively selected. This CDR3 is CASSYSVLANTQYF. CDR3 nucleotide sequence: TGTGCCAGCAGTTACTCGGTCCTAGCAAATACGCAGTATTTT.